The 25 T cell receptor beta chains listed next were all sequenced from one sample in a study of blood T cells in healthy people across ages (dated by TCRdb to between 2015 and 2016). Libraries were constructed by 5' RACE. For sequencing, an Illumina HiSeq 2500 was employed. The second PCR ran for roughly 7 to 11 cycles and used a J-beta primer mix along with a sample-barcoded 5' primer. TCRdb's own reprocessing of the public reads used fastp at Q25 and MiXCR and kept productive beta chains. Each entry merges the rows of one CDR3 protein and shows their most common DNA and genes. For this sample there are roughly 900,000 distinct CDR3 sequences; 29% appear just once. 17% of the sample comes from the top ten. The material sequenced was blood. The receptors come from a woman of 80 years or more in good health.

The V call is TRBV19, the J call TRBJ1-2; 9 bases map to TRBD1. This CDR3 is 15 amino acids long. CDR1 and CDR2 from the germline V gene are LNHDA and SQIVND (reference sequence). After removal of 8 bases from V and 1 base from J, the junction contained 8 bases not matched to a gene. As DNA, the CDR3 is TGTGCCAGTGAAGGGACAGGGACTGTTAACTATGGCTACACCTTC. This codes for CASEGTGTVNYGYTF.

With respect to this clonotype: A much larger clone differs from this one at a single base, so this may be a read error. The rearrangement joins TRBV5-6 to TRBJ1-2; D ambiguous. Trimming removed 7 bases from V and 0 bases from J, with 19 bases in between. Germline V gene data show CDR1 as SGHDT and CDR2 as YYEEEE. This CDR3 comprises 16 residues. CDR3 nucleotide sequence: TGTGCCAGCGGCCCCCTCGAGAGGGTAGCTAACTATGGCTACACCTTC. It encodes CASGPLERVANYGYTF.

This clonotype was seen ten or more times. The CDR3 coding sequence is TGTGCCAGCAGCTTAGCGCAGGGTGGTTTCTCCTACAATGAGCAGTTCTTC. Amino acids: CASSLAQGGFSYNEQFF. V usage is TRBV7-9 and J usage is TRBJ2-1; weak D call: TRBD1 (5 bases). Between the trimmed V and J ends, which lost 0 bases and 0 bases, there was a span of 12 bases. The CDR3 spans 17 residues. Germline lookup yields CDR1 SEHNR and CDR2 FQNEAQ (reference sequence). The whole variable domain, remainder taken from reference TRBV7-9 and TRBJ2-1, is DTGVSQNPRHKITKRGQNVTFRCDPISEHNRLYWYRQTLGQGPEFLTYFQNEAQLEKSRLLSDRFSAERPKGSFSTLEIQRTEQGDSAMYLCASSLAQGGFSYNEQFFGPGTRLTVL.

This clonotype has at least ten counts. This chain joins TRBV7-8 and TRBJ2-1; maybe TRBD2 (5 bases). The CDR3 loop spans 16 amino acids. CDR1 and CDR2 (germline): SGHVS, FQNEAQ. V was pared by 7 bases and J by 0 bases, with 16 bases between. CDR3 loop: CASMRIARGSYNEQFF. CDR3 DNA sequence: TGTGCCAGCATGCGAATAGCCCGGGGCTCCTACAATGAGCAGTTCTTC.

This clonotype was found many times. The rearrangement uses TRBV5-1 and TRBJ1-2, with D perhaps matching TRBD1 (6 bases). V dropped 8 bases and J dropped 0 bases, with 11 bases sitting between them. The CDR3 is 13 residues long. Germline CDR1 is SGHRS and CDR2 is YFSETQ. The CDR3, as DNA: TGCGCCAGTGGGGGCACCGCTAACTATGGCTACACCTTC. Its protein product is CASGGTANYGYTF.

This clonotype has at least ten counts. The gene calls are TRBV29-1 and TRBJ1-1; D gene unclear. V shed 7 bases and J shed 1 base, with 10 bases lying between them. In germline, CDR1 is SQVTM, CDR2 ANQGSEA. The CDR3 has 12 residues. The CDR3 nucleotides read TGCAGCGCTGGGCCATCGAACACTGAAGCTTTCTTT. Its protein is CSAGPSNTEAFF.

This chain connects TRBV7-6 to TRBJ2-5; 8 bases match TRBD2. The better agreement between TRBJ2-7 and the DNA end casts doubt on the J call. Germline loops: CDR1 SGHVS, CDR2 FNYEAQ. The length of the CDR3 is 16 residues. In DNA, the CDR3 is TGTGCCAGCAGCTTGTCAGCTAGCGGGCCTCCCTACGAGCAGTACTTC. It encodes CASSLSASGPPYEQYF.

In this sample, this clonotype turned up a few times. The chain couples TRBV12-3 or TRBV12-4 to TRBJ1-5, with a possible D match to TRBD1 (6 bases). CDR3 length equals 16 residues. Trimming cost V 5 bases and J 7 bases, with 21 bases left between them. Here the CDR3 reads CASSPQGVGLGQPQHF. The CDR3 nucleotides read TGTGCCAGCAGTCCACAGGGTGTGGGATTAGGCCAGCCCCAGCATTTT.

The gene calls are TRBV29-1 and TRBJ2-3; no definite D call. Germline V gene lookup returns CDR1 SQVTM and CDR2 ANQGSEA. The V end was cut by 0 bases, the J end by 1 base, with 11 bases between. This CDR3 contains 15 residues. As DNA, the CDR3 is TGCAGCGTTGAAGATCTGAGGCCGCGCACAGATACGCAGTATTTT. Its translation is CSVEDLRPRTDTQYF.

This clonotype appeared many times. In DNA form, the CDR3 reads TGCAGCGTGGGGACAGGAACTTACCAAGAGACCCAGTACTTC. Translated, it gives CSVGTGTYQETQYF. The chain combines TRBV29-1 with TRBJ2-5; 8 bases line up with TRBD1. The V gene's germline CDR1 is SQVTM and CDR2 ANQGSEA. J was trimmed by 0 bases and V by 6 bases; bases with no gene match: 6. CDR3 length: 14 amino acids.

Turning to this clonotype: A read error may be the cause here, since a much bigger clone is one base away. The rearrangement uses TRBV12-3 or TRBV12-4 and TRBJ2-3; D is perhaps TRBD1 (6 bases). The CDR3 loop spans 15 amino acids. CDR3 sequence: CASRYGQGITDAQYF. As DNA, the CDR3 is TGTGCCAGCAGATACGGGCAGGGGATCACAGATGCGCAGTATTTT.

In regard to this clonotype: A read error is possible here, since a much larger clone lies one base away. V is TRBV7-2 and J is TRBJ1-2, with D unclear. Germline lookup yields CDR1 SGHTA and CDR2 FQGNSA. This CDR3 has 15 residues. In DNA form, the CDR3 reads TGTGCCAGCAGCCACGCGAGGAACTCTAACTATGGCCACACCTTC. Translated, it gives CASSHARNSNYGHTF. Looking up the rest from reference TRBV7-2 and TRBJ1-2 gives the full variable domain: GAGVSQSPSNKVTEKGKDVELRCDPISGHTALYWYRQSLGQGLEFLIYFQGNSAPDKSGLPSDRFSAERTGGSVSTLTIQRTQQEDSAVYLCASSHARNSNYGHTFGSGTRLTVV.

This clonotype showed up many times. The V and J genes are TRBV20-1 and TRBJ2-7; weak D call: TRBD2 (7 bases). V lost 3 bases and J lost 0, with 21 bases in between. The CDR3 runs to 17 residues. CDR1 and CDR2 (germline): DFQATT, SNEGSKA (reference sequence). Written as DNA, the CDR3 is TGCAGTGCTAGCCTCCTGAGGGGGGGGGCCAGCTCCTACGAGCAGTACTTC. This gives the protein CSASLLRGGASSYEQYF.

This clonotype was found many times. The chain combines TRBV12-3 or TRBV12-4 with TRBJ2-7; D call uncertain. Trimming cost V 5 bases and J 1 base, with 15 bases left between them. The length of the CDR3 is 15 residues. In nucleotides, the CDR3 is TGTGCCAGCAGTCCCGGGCAGAACCCTTCCTACGAGCAGTACTTC. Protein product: CASSPGQNPSYEQYF.

CDR3 sequence reads: CASRGQGARGTGELFF. CDR3 sequence (DNA): TGTGCCAGCCGGGGACAGGGCGCTCGGGGCACCGGGGAGCTGTTTTTT. V and J are TRBV6-6 and TRBJ2-2, with 9 bases matching TRBD1. Germline-derived CDR1 and CDR2 are MNHNY and SVGAGI (reference sequence). The length of the CDR3 is 16 residues. V gave up 8 bases and J gave up 4 bases; unmatched junction bases: 11.

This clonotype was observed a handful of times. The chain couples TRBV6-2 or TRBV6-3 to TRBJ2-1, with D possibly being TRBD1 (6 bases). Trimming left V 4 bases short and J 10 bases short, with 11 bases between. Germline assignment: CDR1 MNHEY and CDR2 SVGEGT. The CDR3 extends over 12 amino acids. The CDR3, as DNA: TGTGCCAGCAGTTTGACAGGTGGGGAGCAGTTCTTC. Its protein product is CASSLTGGEQFF.

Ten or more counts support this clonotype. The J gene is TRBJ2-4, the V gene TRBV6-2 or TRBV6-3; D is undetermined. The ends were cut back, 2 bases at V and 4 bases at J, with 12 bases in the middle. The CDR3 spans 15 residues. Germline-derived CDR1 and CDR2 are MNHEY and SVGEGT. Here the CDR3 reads CASSYGQDLKNIQYF. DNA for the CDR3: TGTGCCAGCAGTTACGGGCAGGACCTAAAAAACATTCAGTACTTC.

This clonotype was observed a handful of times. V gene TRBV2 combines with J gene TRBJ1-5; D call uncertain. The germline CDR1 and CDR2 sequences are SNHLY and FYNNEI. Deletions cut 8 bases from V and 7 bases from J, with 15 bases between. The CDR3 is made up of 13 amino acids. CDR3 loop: CASGVESLQPQHF. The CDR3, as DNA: TGTGCCAGCGGGGTGGAGAGTCTGCAGCCCCAGCATTTT.

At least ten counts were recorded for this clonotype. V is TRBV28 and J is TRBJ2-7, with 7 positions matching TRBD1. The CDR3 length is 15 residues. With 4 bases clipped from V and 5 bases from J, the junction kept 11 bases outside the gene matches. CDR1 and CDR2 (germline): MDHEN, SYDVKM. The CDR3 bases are TGTGCCAGCAGTTACCAGACAGGGAGAGGCAACGAGCAGTACTTC. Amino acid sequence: CASSYQTGRGNEQYF.

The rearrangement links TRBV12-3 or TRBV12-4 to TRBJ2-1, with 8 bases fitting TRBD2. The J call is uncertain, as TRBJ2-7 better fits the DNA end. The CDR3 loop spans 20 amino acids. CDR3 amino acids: CASSFRSLSAGGLTYNEQYF. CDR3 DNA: TGTGCCAGCAGTTTTAGGTCCCTCTCGGCGGGGGGTCTTACCTACAATGAGCAGTACTTC.

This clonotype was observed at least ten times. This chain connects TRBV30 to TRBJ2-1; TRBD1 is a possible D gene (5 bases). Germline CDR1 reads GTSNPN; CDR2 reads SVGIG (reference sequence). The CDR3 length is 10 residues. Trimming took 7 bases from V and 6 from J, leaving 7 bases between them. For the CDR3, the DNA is TGTGCCTTCGACAGCAATGAGCAGTTCTTC. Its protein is CAFDSNEQFF.

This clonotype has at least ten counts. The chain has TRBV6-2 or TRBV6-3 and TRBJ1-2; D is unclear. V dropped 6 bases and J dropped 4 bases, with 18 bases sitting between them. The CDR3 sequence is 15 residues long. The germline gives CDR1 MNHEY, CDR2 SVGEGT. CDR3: CASSTRTAGSYGYTF. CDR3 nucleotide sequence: TGTGCCAGCAGCACCCGGACGGCTGGAAGCTATGGCTACACCTTC.

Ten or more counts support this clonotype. CDR3 residues: CSANSNSPNQPQHF. CDR3 DNA sequence: TGCAGTGCCAATAGTAACAGCCCCAATCAGCCCCAGCATTTT. The J gene is TRBJ1-5, the V gene TRBV20-1; D not certain. V was clipped by 6 bases and J by 3 bases, with 15 bases between them. The CDR3 length is 14 residues. CDR1 is DFQATT, CDR2 SNEGSKA, per germline (reference sequence).

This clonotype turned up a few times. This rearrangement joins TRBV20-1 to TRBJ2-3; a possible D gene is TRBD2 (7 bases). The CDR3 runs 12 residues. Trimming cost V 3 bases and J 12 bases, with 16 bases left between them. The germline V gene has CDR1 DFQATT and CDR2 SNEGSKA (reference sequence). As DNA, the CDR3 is TGCAGTGCTAGCCTCGTGGGCGGGGGCCAGTATTTT. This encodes CSASLVGGGQYF.

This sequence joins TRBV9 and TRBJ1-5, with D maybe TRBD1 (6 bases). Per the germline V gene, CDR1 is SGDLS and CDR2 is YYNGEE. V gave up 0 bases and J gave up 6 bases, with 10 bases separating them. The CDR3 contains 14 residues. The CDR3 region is CASSVDGGPQPQHF. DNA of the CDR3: TGTGCCAGCAGCGTAGACGGGGGCCCTCAGCCCCAGCATTTT.